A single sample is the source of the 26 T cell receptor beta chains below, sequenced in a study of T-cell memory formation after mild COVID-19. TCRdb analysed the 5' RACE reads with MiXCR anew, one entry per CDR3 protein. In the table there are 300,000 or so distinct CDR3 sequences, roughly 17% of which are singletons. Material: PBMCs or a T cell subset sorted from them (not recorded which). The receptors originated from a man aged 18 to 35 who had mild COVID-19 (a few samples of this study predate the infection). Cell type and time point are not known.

Written as DNA, the CDR3 is TGTGCCATCAGCAGACAGGGAGACTCCTACAATGAGCAGTTCTTC. This sequence encodes CAISRQGDSYNEQFF. The chain links TRBV10-3 to TRBJ2-1, with 7 bases aligning to TRBD1. The CDR3 runs 15 residues. Germline loops: CDR1 ENHRY, CDR2 SYGVKD. The J segment lost 0 bases and the V segment lost 6 bases, leaving 5 bases of the junction unmatched.

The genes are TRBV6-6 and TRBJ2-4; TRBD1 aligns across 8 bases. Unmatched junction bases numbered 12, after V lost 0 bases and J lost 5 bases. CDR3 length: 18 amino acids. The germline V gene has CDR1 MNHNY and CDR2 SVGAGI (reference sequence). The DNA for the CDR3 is TGTGCCAGCAGTTACTCGAGTATCGGGGACAGGCGGGAAAACATTCAGTACTTC. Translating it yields CASSYSSIGDRRENIQYF.

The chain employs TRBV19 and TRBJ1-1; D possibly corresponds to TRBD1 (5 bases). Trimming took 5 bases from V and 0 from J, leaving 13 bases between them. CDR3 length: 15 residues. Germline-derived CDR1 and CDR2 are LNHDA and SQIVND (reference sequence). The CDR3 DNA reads TGTGCCAGTAGTCCCGCACAGGTCTTGAACACTGAAGCTTTCTTT. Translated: CASSPAQVLNTEAFF.

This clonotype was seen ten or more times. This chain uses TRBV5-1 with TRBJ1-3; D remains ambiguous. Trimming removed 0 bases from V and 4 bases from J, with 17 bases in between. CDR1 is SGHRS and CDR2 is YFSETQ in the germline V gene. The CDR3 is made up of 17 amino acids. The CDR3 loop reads CASSLDAAGAFGNTIYF. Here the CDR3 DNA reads TGCGCCAGCAGCTTGGACGCCGCGGGCGCATTCGGAAACACCATATATTTT.

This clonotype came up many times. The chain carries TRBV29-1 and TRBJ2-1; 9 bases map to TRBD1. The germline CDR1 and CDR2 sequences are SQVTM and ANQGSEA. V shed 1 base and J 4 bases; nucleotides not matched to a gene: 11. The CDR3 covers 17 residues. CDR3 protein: CSVEGDRGGPKYNEQFF. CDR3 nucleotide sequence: TGCAGCGTTGAAGGAGACAGGGGGGGACCGAAGTACAATGAGCAGTTCTTC.

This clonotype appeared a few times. CDR3 nucleotides: TGCAGCGTTGTTGCGGACTTAGACTACGAGCAGTACTTC. It specifies CSVVADLDYEQYF. V usage is TRBV29-1 and J usage is TRBJ2-7; a possible D gene is TRBD2 (5 bases). Germline loops: CDR1 SQVTM, CDR2 ANQGSEA. Trimming pared 4 bases from V and 3 bases from J, leaving 13 bases between. This CDR3 is 13 amino acids long.

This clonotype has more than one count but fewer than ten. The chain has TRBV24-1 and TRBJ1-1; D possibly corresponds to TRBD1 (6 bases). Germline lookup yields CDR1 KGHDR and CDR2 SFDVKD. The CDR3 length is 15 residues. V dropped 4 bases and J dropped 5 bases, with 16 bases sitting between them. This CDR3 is CATSESRTAGTEAFF. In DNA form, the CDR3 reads TGTGCCACCAGTGAATCCCGGACAGCCGGGACTGAAGCTTTCTTT.

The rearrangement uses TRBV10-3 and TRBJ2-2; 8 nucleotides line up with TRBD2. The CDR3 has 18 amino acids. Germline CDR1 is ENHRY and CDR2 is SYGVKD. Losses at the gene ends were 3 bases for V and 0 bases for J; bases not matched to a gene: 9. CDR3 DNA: TGTGCCATCAGTGATCTCTGGGCGGGGGGATCGAACACCGGGGAGCTGTTTTTT. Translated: CAISDLWAGGSNTGELFF.

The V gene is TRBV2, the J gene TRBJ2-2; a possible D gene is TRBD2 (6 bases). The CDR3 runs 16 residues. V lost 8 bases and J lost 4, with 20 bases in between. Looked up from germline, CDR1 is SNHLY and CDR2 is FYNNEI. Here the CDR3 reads CASGSTALGGTGELFF. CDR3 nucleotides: TGTGCCAGCGGTTCGACCGCGCTCGGGGGCACCGGGGAGCTGTTTTTT. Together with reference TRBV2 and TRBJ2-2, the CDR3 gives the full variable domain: EPEVTQTPSHQVTQMGQEVILRCVPISNHLYFYWYRQILGQKVEFLVSFYNNEISEKSEIFDDQFSVERPDGSNFTLKIRSTKLEDSAMYFCASGSTALGGTGELFFGEGSRLTVL.

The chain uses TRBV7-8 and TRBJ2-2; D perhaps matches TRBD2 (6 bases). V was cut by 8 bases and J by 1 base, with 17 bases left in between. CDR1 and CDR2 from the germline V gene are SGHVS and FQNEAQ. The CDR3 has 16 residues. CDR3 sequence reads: CASPLPAGMNTGELFF. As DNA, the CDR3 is TGTGCCAGCCCCCTCCCGGCGGGGATGAACACCGGGGAGCTGTTTTTT.

The DNA of the CDR3 is TGTGCCAGCAGCTTAGGCGGCGGGGGCGGCACAGATACGCAGTATTTT. Protein: CASSLGGGGGTDTQYF. V usage is TRBV7-2 and J usage is TRBJ2-3, with a weak D call TRBD2 (7 bases). The germline V gene has CDR1 SGHTA and CDR2 FQGNSA. V lost 1 base, J lost 1 base, and 12 bases lay in between. The CDR3 consists of 16 residues. The complete variable domain, with remaining parts taken from reference TRBV7-2 and TRBJ2-3, reads GAGVSQSPSNKVTEKGKDVELRCDPISGHTALYWYRQSLGQGLEFLIYFQGNSAPDKSGLPSDRFSAERTGGSVSTLTIQRTQQEDSAVYLCASSLGGGGGTDTQYFGPGTRLTVL.

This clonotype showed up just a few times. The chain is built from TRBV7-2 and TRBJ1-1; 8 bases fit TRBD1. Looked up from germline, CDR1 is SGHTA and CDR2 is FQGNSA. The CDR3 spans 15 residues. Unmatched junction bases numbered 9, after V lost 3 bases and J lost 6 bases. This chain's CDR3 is CASSFAAGGPAEAFF. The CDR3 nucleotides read TGTGCCAGCAGCTTTGCCGCAGGGGGCCCGGCTGAAGCTTTCTTT.

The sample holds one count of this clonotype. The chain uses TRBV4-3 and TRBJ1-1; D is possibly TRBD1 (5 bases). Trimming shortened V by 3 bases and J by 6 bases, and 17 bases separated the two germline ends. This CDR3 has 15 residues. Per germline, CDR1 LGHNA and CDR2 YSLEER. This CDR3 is CASSQDTRWRAEAFF. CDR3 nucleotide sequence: TGCGCCAGCAGCCAGGACACCAGGTGGAGGGCTGAAGCTTTCTTT.

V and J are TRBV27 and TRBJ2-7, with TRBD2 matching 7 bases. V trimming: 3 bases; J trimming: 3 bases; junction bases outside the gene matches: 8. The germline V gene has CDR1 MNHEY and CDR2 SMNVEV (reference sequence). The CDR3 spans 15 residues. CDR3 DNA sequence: TGTGCCAGCAGTTTCACTAGCGACCCATTCTACGAGCAGTACTTC. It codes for CASSFTSDPFYEQYF.

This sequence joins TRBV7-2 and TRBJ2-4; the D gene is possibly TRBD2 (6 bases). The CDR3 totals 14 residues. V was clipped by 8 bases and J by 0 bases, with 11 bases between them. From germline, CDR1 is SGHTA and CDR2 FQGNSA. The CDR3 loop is CASGTGGAKNIQYF. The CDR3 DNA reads TGTGCCAGCGGGACCGGGGGAGCCAAAAACATTCAGTACTTC.

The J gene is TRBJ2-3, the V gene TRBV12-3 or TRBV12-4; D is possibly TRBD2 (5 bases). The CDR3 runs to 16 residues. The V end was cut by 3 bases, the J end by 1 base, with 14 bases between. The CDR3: CASSFSWEMGTDTQYF. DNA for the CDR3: TGTGCCAGCAGTTTCAGTTGGGAGATGGGCACAGATACGCAGTATTTT.

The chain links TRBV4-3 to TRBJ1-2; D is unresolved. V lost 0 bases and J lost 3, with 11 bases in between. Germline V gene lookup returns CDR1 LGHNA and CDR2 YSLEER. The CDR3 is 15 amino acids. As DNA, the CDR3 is TGCGCCAGCAGCCAAGATCGTGGTTTGGACTATGGCTACACCTTC. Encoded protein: CASSQDRGLDYGYTF.

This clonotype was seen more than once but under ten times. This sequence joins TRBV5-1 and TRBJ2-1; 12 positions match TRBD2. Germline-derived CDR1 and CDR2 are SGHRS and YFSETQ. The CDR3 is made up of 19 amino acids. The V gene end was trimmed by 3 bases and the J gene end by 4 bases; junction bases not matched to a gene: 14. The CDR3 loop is CASSWGSSGGAGGYNEQFF. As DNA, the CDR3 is TGCGCCAGCAGCTGGGGATCTAGCGGGGGGGCCGGTGGATACAATGAGCAGTTCTTC.

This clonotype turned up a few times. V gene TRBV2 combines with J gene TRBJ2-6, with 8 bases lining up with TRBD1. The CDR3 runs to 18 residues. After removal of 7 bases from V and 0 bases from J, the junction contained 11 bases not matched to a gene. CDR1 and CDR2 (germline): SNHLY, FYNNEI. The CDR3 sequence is CASTNPGQVFSGANVLTF. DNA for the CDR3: TGTGCCAGCACCAATCCGGGACAGGTTTTCTCTGGGGCCAACGTCCTGACTTTC. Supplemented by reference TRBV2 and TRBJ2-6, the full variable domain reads EPEVTQTPSHQVTQMGQEVILRCVPISNHLYFYWYRQILGQKVEFLVSFYNNEISEKSEIFDDQFSVERPDGSNFTLKIRSTKLEDSAMYFCASTNPGQVFSGANVLTFGAGSRLTVL.

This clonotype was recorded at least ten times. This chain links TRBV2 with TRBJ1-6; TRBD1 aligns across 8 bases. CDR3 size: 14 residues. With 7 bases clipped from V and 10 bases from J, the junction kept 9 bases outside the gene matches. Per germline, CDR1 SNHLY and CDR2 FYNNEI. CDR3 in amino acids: CASTIPGQASPLHF. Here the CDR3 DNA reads TGTGCCAGCACCATACCGGGACAGGCATCACCCCTCCACTTT.

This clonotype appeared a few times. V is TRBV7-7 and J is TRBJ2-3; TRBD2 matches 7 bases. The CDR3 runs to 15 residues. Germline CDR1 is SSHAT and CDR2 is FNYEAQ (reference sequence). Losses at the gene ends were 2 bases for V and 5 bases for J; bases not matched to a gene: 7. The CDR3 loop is CASSLTGGAEDTQYF. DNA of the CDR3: TGTGCCAGCAGCTTAACGGGGGGTGCCGAAGATACGCAGTATTTT. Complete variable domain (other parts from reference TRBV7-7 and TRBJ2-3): GAGVSQSPRYKVTKRGQDVTLRCDPISSHATLYWYQQALGQGPEFLTYFNYEAQPDKSGLPSDRFSAERPEGSISTLTIQRTEQRDSAMYRCASSLTGGAEDTQYFGPGTRLTVL.

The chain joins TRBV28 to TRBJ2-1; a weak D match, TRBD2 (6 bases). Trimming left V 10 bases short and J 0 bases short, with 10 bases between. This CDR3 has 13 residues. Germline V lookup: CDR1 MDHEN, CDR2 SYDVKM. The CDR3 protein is CATRGSSYNEQFF. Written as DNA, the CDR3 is TGTGCCACTCGGGGGAGCTCCTACAATGAGCAGTTCTTC.

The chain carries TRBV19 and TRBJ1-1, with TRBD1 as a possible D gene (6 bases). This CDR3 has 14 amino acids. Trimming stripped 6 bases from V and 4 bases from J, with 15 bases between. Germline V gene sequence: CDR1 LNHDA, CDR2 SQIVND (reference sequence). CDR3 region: CASSPTGYRTEAFF. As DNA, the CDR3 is TGTGCCAGTAGCCCTACAGGGTATCGCACTGAAGCTTTCTTT. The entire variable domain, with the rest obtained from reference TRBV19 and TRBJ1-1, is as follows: DGGITQSPKYLFRKEGQNVTLSCEQNLNHDAMYWYRQDPGQGLRLIYYSQIVNDFQKGDIAEGYSVSREKKESFPLTVTSAQKNPTAFYLCASSPTGYRTEAFFGQGTRLTVV.

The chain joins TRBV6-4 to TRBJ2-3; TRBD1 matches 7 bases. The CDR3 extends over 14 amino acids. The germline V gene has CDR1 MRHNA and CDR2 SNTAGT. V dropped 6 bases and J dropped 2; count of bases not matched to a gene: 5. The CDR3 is CASSKGATTDTQYF. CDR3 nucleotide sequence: TGTGCCAGCAGCAAGGGGGCCACCACAGATACGCAGTATTTT.

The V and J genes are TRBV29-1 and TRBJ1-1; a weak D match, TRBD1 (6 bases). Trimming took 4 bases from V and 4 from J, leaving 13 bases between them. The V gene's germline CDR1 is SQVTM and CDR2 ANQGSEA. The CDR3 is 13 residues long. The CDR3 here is CSVGSGGGTEAFF. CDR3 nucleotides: TGCAGCGTTGGGTCGGGGGGCGGCACTGAAGCTTTCTTT.

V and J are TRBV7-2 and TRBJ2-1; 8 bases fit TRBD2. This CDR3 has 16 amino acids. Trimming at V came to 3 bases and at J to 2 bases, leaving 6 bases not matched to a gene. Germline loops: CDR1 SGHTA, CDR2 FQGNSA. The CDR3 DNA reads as TGTGCCAGCAGCTTCGCTCTAGCGGGCGCCTACAATGAGCAGTTCTTC. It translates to CASSFALAGAYNEQFF.